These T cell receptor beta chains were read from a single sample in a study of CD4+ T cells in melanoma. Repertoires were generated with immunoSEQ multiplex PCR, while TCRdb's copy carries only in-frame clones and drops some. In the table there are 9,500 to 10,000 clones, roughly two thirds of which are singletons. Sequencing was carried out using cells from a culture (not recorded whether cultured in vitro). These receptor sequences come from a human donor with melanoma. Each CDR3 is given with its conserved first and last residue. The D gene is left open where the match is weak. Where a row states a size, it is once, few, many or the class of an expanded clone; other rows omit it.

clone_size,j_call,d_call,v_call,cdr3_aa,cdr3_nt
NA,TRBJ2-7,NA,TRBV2,CASSVSEGVEQYF,TGTGCCAGCAGTGTCTCTGAGGGGGTCGAGCAGTACTTC
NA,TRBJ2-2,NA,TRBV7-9,CASSVGAQNTGELFF,TGTGCCAGCAGCGTCGGTGCTCAGAACACCGGGGAGCTGTTTTTT
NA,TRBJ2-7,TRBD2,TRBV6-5,CASSYSGGDYEQYF,TGTGCCAGCAGTTACAGTGGGGGGGACTACGAGCAGTACTTC
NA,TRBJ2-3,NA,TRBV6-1,CAISEPISMDNSDTQYF,TGTGCCATCAGTGAGCCTATCTCCATGGATAACTCAGATACGCAGTATTTT
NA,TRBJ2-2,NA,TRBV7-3,CASSPGDRNTGELFF,TGTGCCAGCAGCCCAGGGGACCGTAACACCGGGGAGCTGTTTTTT
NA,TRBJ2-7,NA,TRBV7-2,CASRALDRSNEQYF,TGTGCCAGCAGAGCCCTCGACAGGTCTAACGAGCAGTACTTC
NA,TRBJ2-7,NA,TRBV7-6,CASSPVPTSEQYF,TGTGCCAGCAGCCCGGTTCCTACGTCCGAGCAGTACTTC
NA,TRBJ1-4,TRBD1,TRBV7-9,CASSETGAVGKLFF,TGTGCCAGCAGCGAGACAGGGGCGGTGGGAAAACTGTTTTTT
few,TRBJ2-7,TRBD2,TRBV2,CAAGGGYEQYF,TGTGCCGCGGGCGGGGGGTACGAGCAGTACTTC
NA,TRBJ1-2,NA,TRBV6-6,CASRTTDGGYGYTF,TGTGCCAGCAGGACCACGGACGGTGGCTATGGCTACACCTTC
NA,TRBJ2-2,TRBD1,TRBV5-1,CASSDRADTGELFF,TGCGCCAGCTCTGACAGGGCGGACACCGGGGAGCTGTTTTTT
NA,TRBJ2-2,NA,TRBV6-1,CASRDRFTGELFF,TGTGCCAGTCGGGACCGATTCACCGGGGAGCTGTTTTTT
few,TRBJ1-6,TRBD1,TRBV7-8,CASSLDRGNSPLHF,TGTGCCAGCAGCTTAGACAGGGGGAATTCACCCCTCCACTTT
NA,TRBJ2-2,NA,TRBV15,CATSRDRRAGELFF,TGTGCCACCAGCAGAGATAGGCGCGCCGGGGAGCTGTTTTTT
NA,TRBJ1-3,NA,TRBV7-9,CASSLALTSGNTIYF,TGTGCCAGCAGCTTAGCGCTCACTTCTGGAAACACCATATATTTT
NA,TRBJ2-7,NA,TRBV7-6,CASSLRQGGEQYF,TGTGCCAGCAGCTTAAGACAGGGAGGGGAGCAGTACTTC
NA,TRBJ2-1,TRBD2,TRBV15,CATSSYRGGAFSPGLGFF,TGTGCCACCAGCAGCTATAGGGGAGGGGCCTTCTCACCGGGGCTTGGGTTCTTC
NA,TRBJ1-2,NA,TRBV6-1,CASSGRNLHYGYTF,TGTGCCAGCAGTGGACGGAACCTACACTATGGCTACACCTTC
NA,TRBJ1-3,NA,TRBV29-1,CSVEKSRGGSRVYGNTIYF,TGCAGCGTTGAAAAGAGCCGGGGCGGGTCGAGGGTATATGGAAACACCATATATTTT
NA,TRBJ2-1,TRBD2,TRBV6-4,CASSGTSGGIGEQFF,TGTGCCAGCAGTGGGACTAGCGGGGGTATTGGAGAGCAGTTCTTC
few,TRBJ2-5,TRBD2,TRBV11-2,CASSLEASGGATRKTQYF,TGTGCCAGCAGCTTAGAGGCTAGCGGGGGGGCAACTAGAAAGACCCAGTACTTC
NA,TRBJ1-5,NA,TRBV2,CASSRSVGNQPQHF,TGTGCCAGCAGTCGGTCGGTTGGCAATCAGCCCCAGCATTTT
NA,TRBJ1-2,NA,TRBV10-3,CAISDRGNAGYTF,TGTGCCATCAGTGACAGGGGTAACGCTGGCTACACCTTC